One sample yielded the 14 T cell receptor beta chains listed below, sequenced in a study of brain T cells in children with intractable seizures. Sequenced by immunoSEQ multiplex PCR; TCRdb stores in-frame clones only, minus some. This table holds tens of thousands of clones, under 95% found once. The specimen was peripheral blood, collected at surgery. The origin of the receptors is a girl aged 2-10 years with Rasmussen encephalitis and intractable seizures.

This chain links TRBV28 with TRBJ1-1, with 8 bases identical to TRBD1. The CDR3 has 14 residues. Germline assignment: CDR1 MDHEN and CDR2 SYDVKM. V shed 5 bases, J shed 5 bases, and the junction held 7 bases outside the gene matches. The CDR3 loop is CASSELGQGTEAFF. The DNA for the CDR3 is TGTGCCAGCAGTGAGCTAGGACAGGGAACTGAAGCTTTCTTT.

As DNA, the CDR3 is TGTGCCAGCAGTTTAAGGGGGGTCACCTACGAGCAGTACTTC. Protein: CASSLRGVTYEQYF. The rearrangement uses TRBV28 and TRBJ2-7; tentatively, D is TRBD1 or TRBD2 (6 bases each). The CDR3 runs to 14 residues. Trimming removed 2 bases from V and 2 bases from J, with 10 bases in between. The germline CDR1 and CDR2 sequences are MDHEN and SYDVKM.

In regard to this clone: A junction end diverges from the germline sequence, so it may reflect a read error. This sequence joins TRBV6-1 and TRBJ2-5, with D unclear. The CDR3 has 13 residues. CDR1 is MNHNS and CDR2 is SASEGT in the germline V gene. The CDR3 is CASSDGYQKTQYF. In nucleotides, the CDR3 is TGTGCCAGCAGTGACGGGTACCAAAAGACCCAGTACTTC.

V is TRBV9 and J is TRBJ1-2; 9 nucleotides line up with TRBD1. Germline V CDR1 and CDR2: SGDLS, YYNGEE. V lost 5 bases to trimming and J lost 4 bases; unmatched junction nucleotides: 6. This CDR3 is built from 14 residues. CDR3 DNA sequence: TGTGCCAGCAGAACAAACAGGGGGCTCTATGGCTACACCTTC. It specifies CASRTNRGLYGYTF.

This chain connects TRBV5-5 to TRBJ1-6, with D unclear. This CDR3 contains 13 residues. Trimming took off 3 bases at V and 14 bases at J, with 15 bases between the two ends. CDR1 and CDR2 (germline): SGHKS, YYEKEE (reference sequence). The CDR3 DNA reads TGTGCCAGCAGCTCCATGCCGGATAAGGCCCTCCACTTT. Translated, it gives CASSSMPDKALHF.

This chain joins TRBV5-1 and TRBJ2-3, with a possible D match to TRBD1 (6 bases). This CDR3 is 14 amino acids long. CDR1 is SGHRS, CDR2 YFSETQ, per germline. The V and J ends lost 2 bases and 2 bases respectively, with 9 bases between them. The CDR3: CASSFRGSTDTQYF. Written as DNA, the CDR3 is TGCGCCAGCAGCTTCAGGGGCTCCACAGATACGCAGTATTTT.

This chain links TRBV3-1 (or the pseudogene TRBV3-2) with TRBJ2-1, with 9 bases fitting TRBD2. This CDR3 has 16 residues. Losses at the gene ends were 3 bases for V and 9 bases for J; bases not matched to a gene: 12. Germline CDR1 and CDR2: LGHDT and YNNKEL (reference sequence). The CDR3 region is CASSQGVRGGLREQFF. Written as DNA, the CDR3 is TGTGCCAGCAGCCAGGGGGTGCGGGGGGGCCTTCGTGAGCAGTTCTTC.

The chain links TRBV11-3 to TRBJ2-5; perhaps D is TRBD1 or TRBD2 (5 bases each). V lost 2 bases and J 7 bases, leaving 17 bases between the germline ends. The CDR3 has 15 residues. CDR1 is SGHNT and CDR2 is YENEEA in the germline V gene. For the CDR3, the DNA is TGTGCCAGCAGCTTAAGGGGTATACGGGAACGGACCCAGTACTTC. Translated: CASSLRGIRERTQYF.

This rearrangement joins TRBV4-2 to TRBJ1-4, with D perhaps TRBD1 (6 bases). The germline CDR1 and CDR2 sequences are LGHNA and YNFKEQ. This CDR3 is 15 amino acids long. Trimming removed 4 bases at V and 8 bases at J, with 17 bases between. CDR3 loop: CASSPGGSGSEKLFF. In DNA, the CDR3 is TGTGCCAGCAGCCCGGGGGGCAGCGGGTCCGAAAAACTGTTTTTT.

The rearrangement uses TRBV19 and TRBJ1-1; maybe TRBD1 (5 bases). This CDR3 region has 14 residues. Deletions cut 1 base from V and 4 bases from J, with 10 bases between. Germline V gene data show CDR1 as LNHDA and CDR2 as SQIVND (reference sequence). Here the CDR3 reads CASSIARDGTEAFF. The CDR3 nucleotides read TGTGCCAGTAGTATAGCCAGGGATGGCACTGAAGCTTTCTTT.

V gene TRBV7-6 combines with J gene TRBJ2-1, with 8 positions matching TRBD1. The germline CDR1 and CDR2 sequences are SGHVS and FNYEAQ. The CDR3 sequence is 13 residues long. Losses at the gene ends were 5 bases for V and 7 bases for J; bases not matched to a gene: 4. CDR3: CASSPDRVNEQFF. The DNA for the CDR3 is TGTGCCAGCAGCCCGGACAGGGTGAATGAGCAGTTCTTC.

The CDR3 region has the DNA TGTGCCAGCAGCCCCTCGTCGGGGGCCGCCTTCAATGAGCAGTTCTTC. It specifies CASSPSSGAAFNEQFF. This chain joins TRBV3-1 (or the pseudogene TRBV3-2) and TRBJ2-1, with D possibly called TRBD1 or TRBD2 (6 bases each). This CDR3 spans 16 amino acids. Germline CDR1 and CDR2: LGHDT and YNNKEL (reference sequence). V was cut by 4 bases and J by 6 bases, with 19 bases left in between.

This chain links TRBV11-3 with TRBJ2-1; the D is unclear. The V end was cut by 4 bases, the J end by 9 bases, with 16 bases between. Germline CDR1 is SGHNT and CDR2 is YENEEA. The length of the CDR3 is 14 residues. CDR3 sequence reads: CASSSANRAAEQFF. The CDR3 DNA reads TGTGCCAGCAGCTCAGCCAATAGGGCGGCTGAGCAGTTCTTC.

This chain uses TRBV5-1 with TRBJ2-7; the D call may be TRBD1 or TRBD2 (5 bases each). CDR1 is SGHRS, CDR2 YFSETQ, per germline. The CDR3 spans 15 residues. V shed 1 base and J shed 0 bases, with 11 bases lying between them. The CDR3 protein is CASSLSAGSSYEQYF. Written as DNA, the CDR3 is TGCGCCAGCAGCTTGTCTGCAGGGAGCTCCTACGAGCAGTACTTC.